The entry below gives a single T cell receptor (beta chain) sequence along with its context. Its cognate antigen is unknown. The data are from a study of cytomegalovirus exposure and HLA in healthy donors. Use of 60 Vbeta and 13 Jbeta primers characterized the PCR. TCRdb keeps only in-frame clones here, not all; method: immunoSEQ multiplex PCR. Seen here are around 140,000 clones, 60% to 85% observed once, and the top ten hold approximately 13%. Study results and limitations: In a later analysis, HLA-associated TCR beta chains were more clonally expanded than equally common others. V- and J-gene trimming of TCR beta was linked (in a later analysis) to a missense DCLRE1C variant. Investigators reported 150 to 200 TCR beta chains as tied to cytomegalovirus.

V was shortened by 3 bases and J by 4 bases, with 16 bases between the two germline ends. The CDR3 contains 15 residues. Regarding donors, all were healthy bone marrow donors. The origin of this receptor is a man in his forties or fifties in good health and CMV-seropositive. The rearrangement joins TRBV23-1 to TRBJ2-7; perhaps TRBD1 as D (7 bases). TRBV23-1 is an open reading frame, and its role is uncertain. Sequencing was carried out using PBMCs. The CDR3 DNA reads TGCGCCAGCAGTCACCCGAGACAGGGAGGTTACGAGCAGTACTTC. Translated: CASSHPRQGGYEQYF.